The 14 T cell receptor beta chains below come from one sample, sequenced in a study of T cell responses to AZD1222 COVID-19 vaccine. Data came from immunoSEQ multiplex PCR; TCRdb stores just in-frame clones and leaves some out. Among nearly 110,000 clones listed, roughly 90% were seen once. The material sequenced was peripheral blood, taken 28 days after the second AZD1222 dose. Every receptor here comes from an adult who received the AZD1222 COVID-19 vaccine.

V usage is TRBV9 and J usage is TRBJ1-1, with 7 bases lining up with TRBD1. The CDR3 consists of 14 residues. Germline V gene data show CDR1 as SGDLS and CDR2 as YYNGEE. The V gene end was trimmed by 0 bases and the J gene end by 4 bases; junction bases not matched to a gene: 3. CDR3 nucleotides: TGTGCCAGCAGCGTAGTACAGGGGCCCACTGAAGCTTTCTTT. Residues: CASSVVQGPTEAFF.

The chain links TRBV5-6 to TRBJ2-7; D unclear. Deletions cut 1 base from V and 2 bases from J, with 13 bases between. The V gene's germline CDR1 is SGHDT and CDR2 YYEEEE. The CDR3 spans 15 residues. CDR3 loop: CASSLLLVTPYEQYF. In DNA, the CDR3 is TGTGCCAGCAGCTTGTTGCTAGTGACACCCTACGAGCAGTACTTC. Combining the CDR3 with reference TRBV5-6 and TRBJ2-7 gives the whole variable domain DAGVTQSPTHLIKTRGQQVTLRCSPKSGHDTVSWYQQALGQGPQFIFQYYEEEERQRGNFPDRFSGHQFPNYSSELNVNALLLGDSALYLCASSLLLVTPYEQYFGPGTRLTVT.

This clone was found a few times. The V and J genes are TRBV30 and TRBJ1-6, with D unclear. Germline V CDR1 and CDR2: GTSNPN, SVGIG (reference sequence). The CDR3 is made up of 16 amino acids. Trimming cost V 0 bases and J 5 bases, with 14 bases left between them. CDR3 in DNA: TGTGCCTGGAGTGTACCGAGAGGACCTAATAATTCACCCCTCCACTTT. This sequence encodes CAWSVPRGPNNSPLHF.

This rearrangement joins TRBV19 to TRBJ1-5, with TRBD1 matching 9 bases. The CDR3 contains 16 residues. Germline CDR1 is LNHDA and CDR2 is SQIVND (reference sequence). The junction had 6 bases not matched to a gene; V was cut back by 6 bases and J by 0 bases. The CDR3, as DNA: TGTGCCAGTAGGCCAAACAGGGGGCCTAGCAATCAGCCCCAGCATTTT. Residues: CASRPNRGPSNQPQHF.

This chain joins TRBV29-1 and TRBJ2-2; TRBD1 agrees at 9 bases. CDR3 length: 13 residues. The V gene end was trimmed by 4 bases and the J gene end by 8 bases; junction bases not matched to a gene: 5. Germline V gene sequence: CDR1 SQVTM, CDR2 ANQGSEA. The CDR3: CSVVGGTGGELFF. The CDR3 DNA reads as TGCAGCGTTGTAGGAGGGACAGGGGGGGAGCTGTTTTTT.

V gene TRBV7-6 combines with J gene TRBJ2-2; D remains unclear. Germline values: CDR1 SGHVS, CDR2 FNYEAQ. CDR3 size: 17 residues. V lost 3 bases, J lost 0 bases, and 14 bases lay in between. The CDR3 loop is CASSFPLSAANTGELFF. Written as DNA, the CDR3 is TGTGCCAGCAGCTTTCCCCTCTCAGCTGCGAACACCGGGGAGCTGTTTTTT.

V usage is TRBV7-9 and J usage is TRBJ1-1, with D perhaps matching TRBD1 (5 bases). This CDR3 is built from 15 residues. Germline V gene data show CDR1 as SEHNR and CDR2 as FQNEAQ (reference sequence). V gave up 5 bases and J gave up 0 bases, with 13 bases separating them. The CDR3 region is CASSRGDRMNTEAFF. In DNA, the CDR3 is TGTGCCAGCAGCCGCGGCGACAGAATGAACACTGAAGCTTTCTTT.

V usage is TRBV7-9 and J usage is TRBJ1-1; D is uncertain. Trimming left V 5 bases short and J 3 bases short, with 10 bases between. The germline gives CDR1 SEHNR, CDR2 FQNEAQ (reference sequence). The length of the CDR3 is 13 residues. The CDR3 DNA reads TGTGCCAGCAGCAAACGATGGTACACTGAAGCTTTCTTT. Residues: CASSKRWYTEAFF.

The CDR3 protein is CASSAEAGLPPETQYF. In DNA, the CDR3 is TGTGCCAGCAGCGCAGAGGCGGGACTTCCCCCCGAGACCCAGTACTTC. The rearrangement uses TRBV9 and TRBJ2-5; maybe TRBD2 (6 bases). The V end was cut by 3 bases, the J end by 5 bases, with 20 bases between. This CDR3 spans 16 amino acids. Germline V gene data show CDR1 as SGDLS and CDR2 as YYNGEE.

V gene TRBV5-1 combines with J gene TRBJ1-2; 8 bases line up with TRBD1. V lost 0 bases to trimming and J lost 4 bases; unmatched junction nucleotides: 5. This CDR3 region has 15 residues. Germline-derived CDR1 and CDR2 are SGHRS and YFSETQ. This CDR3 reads CASSLEQGEIYGYTF. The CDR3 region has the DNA TGCGCCAGCAGCTTGGAACAGGGGGAGATCTATGGCTACACCTTC.

Here the CDR3 reads CAWSVSLRSSYNSPLHF. In DNA, the CDR3 is TGTGCCTGGAGTGTAAGTCTCCGGAGCTCCTATAATTCACCCCTCCACTTT. This chain connects TRBV30 to TRBJ1-6; D not resolved. Germline CDR1 and CDR2: GTSNPN and SVGIG (reference sequence). Trimming shortened V by 0 bases and J by 0 bases, and 12 bases separated the two germline ends. The CDR3 is 17 residues long.

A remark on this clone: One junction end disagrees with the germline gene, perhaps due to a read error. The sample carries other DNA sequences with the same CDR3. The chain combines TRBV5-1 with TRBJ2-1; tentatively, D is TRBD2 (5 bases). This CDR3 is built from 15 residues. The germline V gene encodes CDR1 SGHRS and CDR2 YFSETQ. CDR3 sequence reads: CASSLDLSSYNEQFF. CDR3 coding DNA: TGCGCCAGCAGTTTGGACTTGAGCTCCTACAATGAGCAGTTCTTC.

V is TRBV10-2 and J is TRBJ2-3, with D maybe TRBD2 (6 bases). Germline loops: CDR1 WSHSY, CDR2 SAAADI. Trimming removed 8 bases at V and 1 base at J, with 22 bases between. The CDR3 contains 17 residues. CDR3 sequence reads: CASRVPLKGLGTDTQYF. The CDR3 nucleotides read TGCGCCAGCCGAGTACCTCTGAAGGGACTTGGCACAGATACGCAGTATTTT.

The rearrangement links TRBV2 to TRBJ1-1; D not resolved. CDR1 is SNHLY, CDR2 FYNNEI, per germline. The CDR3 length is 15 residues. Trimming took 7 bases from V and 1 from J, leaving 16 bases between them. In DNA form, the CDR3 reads TGTGCCAGCACCGGAGGTAGAGGGTGGAACACTGAAGCTTTCTTT. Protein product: CASTGGRGWNTEAFF.